This T cell receptor (beta chain) was sequenced in a study of Ad26.COV2.S vaccination and SARS-CoV-2 variants. Some clones are missing from TCRdb's copy, which holds only in-frame ones; the method was immunoSEQ multiplex PCR. The data show 300,000 to 400,000 clones, 88% seen once. The study, taken as a whole, reports: Recipients given vaccine exceeded placebo recipients in spike-specific TCR breadth. TCR breadth and depth estimates may have understated total T cell responses.

Of note for this clone: The antigen remains undetermined.

The treatment is: over 15 received Ad26.COV2.S at low or high dose, single or two shots; roughly five received placebo; per-sample allocation not given. Sampling was done on day 63 after the first vaccine or placebo injection. From germline, CDR1 is LGHDT and CDR2 YNNKEL (reference sequence). V was pared by 3 bases and J by 0 bases, with 9 bases between. The CDR3 contains 16 residues. The TCR sequence derives from a person between 18 and 65 years old who received the Ad26.COV2.S COVID-19 vaccine or a placebo. The V call is TRBV3-1 (or the pseudogene TRBV3-2), the J call TRBJ1-6; tentatively, D is TRBD1 (5 bases). The sample in question was peripheral blood, obtained in a trial of Ad26.COV2.S vaccine versus placebo. The CDR3 here is CASSQGQGSYNSPLHF. The CDR3, as DNA: TGTGCCAGCAGCCAGGGGCAGGGCTCCTATAATTCACCCCTCCACTTT.